Listed here are 29 T cell receptor beta chains from one sample, sequenced in a study of beta chain features in type 1 diabetes. Reverse transcribing all isolated RNA meant expressed TCRB transcripts were sequenced. TCRdb keeps only in-frame clones here, not all; method: immunoSEQ multiplex PCR. This table has 900,000 or so clones, under 20% appearing once. The sequencing input was naive CD4+ T cells from blood. Receptor source: a woman aged 18-30 years in good health.

This chain links TRBV6-6 with TRBJ2-5; 9 nucleotides align to TRBD1. The length of the CDR3 is 15 residues. Germline CDR1 is MNHNY and CDR2 is SVGAGI (reference sequence). V shed 4 bases and J 7 bases; nucleotides not matched to a gene: 10. CDR3 nucleotide sequence: TGTGCCAGCAGTTTACAGGGGGCCCCCACCACGACCCAGTACTTC. Translation: CASSLQGAPTTTQYF.

This clone was recorded a few times. The rearrangement joins TRBV7-3 to TRBJ2-2; the match to TRBD2 covers 8 bases. Germline V CDR1 and CDR2: SGHTA, FQGTGA. With 4 bases clipped from V and 4 bases from J, the junction kept 5 bases outside the gene matches. This CDR3 is built from 15 residues. DNA for the CDR3: TGTGCCAGCAGCTACAGCGGGAGATCCACCGGGGAGCTGTTTTTT. Protein product: CASSYSGRSTGELFF.

This clone was seen only a few times. The chain carries TRBV28 and TRBJ2-5, with TRBD2 as a possible D gene (5 bases). The CDR3 sequence is 12 residues long. V was cut by 7 bases and J by 4 bases, with 10 bases left in between. Germline V gene lookup returns CDR1 MDHEN and CDR2 SYDVKM. The CDR3 nucleotides read TGTGCCAGCAACGGAGGCGGAGAGACCCAGTACTTC. It is translated as CASNGGGETQYF. Looking up the rest from reference TRBV28 and TRBJ2-5 gives the full variable domain: DVKVTQSSRYLVKRTGEKVFLECVQDMDHENMFWYRQDPGLGLRLIYFSYDVKMKEKGDIPEGYSVSREKKERFSLILESASTNQTSMYLCASNGGGETQYFGPGTRLLVL.

V gene TRBV7-6 combines with J gene TRBJ1-3; a weak D match, TRBD1 (6 bases). CDR1 is SGHVS and CDR2 is FNYEAQ in the germline V gene. V lost 5 bases and J 2 bases, leaving 16 bases between the germline ends. This CDR3 spans 16 amino acids. The CDR3 is CASSPTNRATGNTIYF. The DNA of the CDR3 is TGTGCCAGCAGCCCTACAAACAGGGCTACTGGAAACACCATATATTTT. Based on the CDR3 plus reference TRBV7-6 and TRBJ1-3, the full variable domain is GAGVSQSPRYKVTKRGQDVALRCDPISGHVSLYWYRQALGQGPEFLTYFNYEAQQDKSGLPNDRFSAERPEGSISTLTIQRTEQRDSAMYRCASSPTNRATGNTIYFGEGSWLTVV.

The chain couples TRBV7-9 to TRBJ2-1, with no clear D. The germline gives CDR1 SEHNR, CDR2 FQNEAQ (reference sequence). The CDR3 contains 15 residues. V lost 5 bases, J lost 3 bases, and 14 bases lay in between. CDR3 nucleotides: TGTGCCAGCAGCCCCCCAGGTCTTCACTACAATGAGCAGTTCTTC. Translated: CASSPPGLHYNEQFF.

The chain combines TRBV29-1 with TRBJ1-5; 7 positions agree with TRBD1. Looked up from germline, CDR1 is SQVTM and CDR2 is ANQGSEA. This CDR3 is built from 14 residues. The CDR3 nucleotides read TGCATCATAACCTTGGGACAGCTTAATCAGCCCCAGCATTTT. It codes for CIITLGQLNQPQHF. Variable domain in full (rest from reference TRBV29-1 and TRBJ1-5): SAVISQKPSRDICQRGTSLTIQCQVDSQVTMMFWYRQQPGQSLTLIATANQGSEATYESGFVIDKFPISRPNLTFSTLTVSNMSPEDSSIYLCIITLGQLNQPQHFGDGTRLSIL.

CDR3 bases: TGTGCCACCAGCAGGGGACTCCCGGGCCAAGAGACCCAGTACTTC. Translating it yields CATSRGLPGQETQYF. The genes are TRBV15 and TRBJ2-5, with a possible D match to TRBD2 (6 bases). The CDR3 sequence is 15 residues long. Trimming shortened V by 3 bases and J by 1 base, and 12 bases separated the two germline ends. The germline gives CDR1 LNHNV, CDR2 YYDKDF (reference sequence). The variable domain in full, with the rest retrieved from reference TRBV15 and TRBJ2-5, is DAMVIQNPRYQVTQFGKPVTLSCSQTLNHNVMYWYQQKSSQAPKLLFHYYDKDFNNEADTPDNFQSRRPNTSFCFLDIRSPGLGDTAMYLCATSRGLPGQETQYFGPGTRLLVL.

This chain links TRBV7-9 with TRBJ1-4; D call uncertain. CDR1 is SEHNR, CDR2 FQNEAQ, per germline (reference sequence). V gave up 1 base and J gave up 5 bases, with 11 bases separating them. This CDR3 region has 15 residues. Here the CDR3 reads CASSLVQVRNEKLFF. The CDR3 coding sequence is TGTGCCAGCAGCTTAGTGCAGGTCCGCAATGAAAAACTGTTTTTT.

The CDR3 region is CASSLRPGDRYEQYF. In DNA form, the CDR3 reads TGTGCCAGCAGTTTACGGCCAGGGGATCGGTACGAGCAGTACTTC. This sequence joins TRBV27 and TRBJ2-7; possibly TRBD1 for D (6 bases). The CDR3 has 15 amino acids. Looked up from germline, CDR1 is MNHEY and CDR2 is SMNVEV (reference sequence). V lost 2 bases and J 4 bases, leaving 15 bases between the germline ends.

The chain combines TRBV19 with TRBJ2-1; perhaps TRBD2 as D (6 bases). V lost 3 bases, J lost 6 bases, and 9 bases lay in between. The CDR3 covers 13 residues. From germline, CDR1 is LNHDA and CDR2 SQIVND (reference sequence). The CDR3 DNA follows: TGTGCCAGTAGTATCCGGGGGATCAATGAGCAGTTCTTC. This sequence encodes CASSIRGINEQFF.

V is TRBV4-3 and J is TRBJ2-7; 7 positions agree with TRBD2. In germline, CDR1 is LGHNA, CDR2 YSLEER. The CDR3 has 20 residues. J gave up 0 bases and V 1 base, and 18 bases lay outside the gene matches. CDR3 coding DNA: TGCGCCAGCAGCCAAGTTGTTTCACCGGGGAGGGGCACCCTCTCCTACGAGCAGTACTTC. Protein sequence: CASSQVVSPGRGTLSYEQYF.

This chain joins TRBV19 and TRBJ2-1, with a possible D match to TRBD2 (6 bases). This CDR3 is 16 amino acids long. The germline CDR1 and CDR2 sequences are LNHDA and SQIVND (reference sequence). The germline V and J ends were trimmed by 5 bases and 0 bases, with 14 bases remaining between them. The CDR3 region is CASSLQRVSSYNEQFF. The CDR3 DNA sequence: TGTGCCAGTAGTCTGCAGCGGGTTAGCTCCTACAATGAGCAGTTCTTC.

The chain has TRBV29-1 and TRBJ2-1; 7 bases fit TRBD1. This CDR3 spans 11 amino acids. The germline V gene encodes CDR1 SQVTM and CDR2 ANQGSEA. The V and J ends lost 6 bases and 12 bases, in that order; junction bases with no gene match: 8. This chain's CDR3 is CSVETGVGQFF. The CDR3 DNA is TGCAGCGTGGAAACAGGGGTTGGGCAGTTCTTC.

The chain recombines TRBV11-2 with TRBJ2-4; tentative D call: TRBD2 (7 bases). The CDR3 totals 16 residues. V lost 3 bases and J lost 0, with 12 bases in between. Germline V CDR1 and CDR2: SGHAT, FQNNGV. CDR3 DNA: TGTGCCAGCAGCTTTGGGGGGGGCACAGCCAAAAACATTCAGTACTTC. Its protein is CASSFGGGTAKNIQYF. The full variable domain, its missing parts supplied by reference TRBV11-2 and TRBJ2-4, is EAGVAQSPRYKIIEKRQSVAFWCNPISGHATLYWYQQILGQGPKLLIQFQNNGVVDDSQLPKDRFSAERLKGVDSTLKIQPAKLEDSAVYLCASSFGGGTAKNIQYFGAGTRLSVL.

This clone appeared a few times. This chain joins TRBV7-8 and TRBJ2-7; 10 bases match TRBD2. CDR1 and CDR2 (germline): SGHVS, FQNEAQ. The CDR3 loop spans 15 amino acids. Trimming cost V 3 bases and J 9 bases; bases outside gene matches: 11. The CDR3 nucleotides read TGTGCCAGCAGCTTGAAGATTAGCGGGGGGCCCTTGCAGTACTTC. Translating it yields CASSLKISGGPLQYF.

This clone was seen only a few times. The V and J genes are TRBV2 and TRBJ2-4; no reliable D call. V lost 1 base, J lost 10 bases, and 5 bases lay in between. CDR3 length: 11 residues. CDR1 and CDR2 from the germline V gene are SNHLY and FYNNEI. The CDR3 coding sequence is TGTGCCAGCAGTGAAGTTCGAATTCAGTACTTC. This translates into CASSEVRIQYF.

The CDR3 reads CASSSSQTQYF. The CDR3 DNA follows: TGTGCCAGCAGCTCGAGTCAGACCCAGTACTTC. This sequence joins TRBV11-3 and TRBJ2-5; no reliable D call. The CDR3 length is 11 residues. Germline CDR1 is SGHNT and CDR2 is YENEEA. Trimming pared 4 bases from V and 6 bases from J, leaving 6 bases between. Supplemented by reference TRBV11-3 and TRBJ2-5, the full variable domain reads EAGVVQSPRYKIIEKKQPVAFWCNPISGHNTLYWYLQNLGQGPELLIRYENEEAVDDSQLPKDRFSAERLKGVDSTLKIQPAELGDSAVYLCASSSSQTQYFGPGTRLLVL.

Points on this clone: Other DNA sequences of this sample code for an identical CDR3. This chain uses TRBV28 with TRBJ2-2; no reliable D call. Trimming left V 5 bases short and J 5 bases short, with 3 bases between. The CDR3 runs to 11 residues. Looked up from germline, CDR1 is MDHEN and CDR2 is SYDVKM. CDR3 in amino acids: CASSRTGELFF. The CDR3 DNA reads as TGTGCCAGCAGTAGGACCGGGGAGCTGTTTTTT.

The sample holds a few counts of this clone. The CDR3: CASSPTGGHHEQYF. The CDR3 coding sequence is TGTGCCAGCAGTCCCACAGGGGGCCACCACGAGCAGTACTTC. The chain has TRBV28 and TRBJ2-7, with 9 bases that match TRBD1. Germline-derived CDR1 and CDR2 are MDHEN and SYDVKM. The CDR3 is 14 residues long. V dropped 5 bases and J dropped 5; count of bases not matched to a gene: 7.

Comments on this clone: Within the sample, other DNA sequences also encode this same CDR3. The V and J genes are TRBV7-2 and TRBJ2-3, with D perhaps assigned TRBD1 or TRBD2 (6 bases each). CDR3 length: 15 residues. V shed 3 bases and J shed 1 base, with 11 bases lying between them. Per the germline V gene, CDR1 is SGHTA and CDR2 is FQGNSA. The CDR3 region has the DNA TGTGCCAGCAGCTTGGGGGGCCATGGCACAGATACGCAGTATTTT. It yields the protein CASSLGGHGTDTQYF.

The CDR3 nucleotides are TGTGCCACCAGTAAATACCGGGCCGATAATGAAAAACTGTTTTTT. Amino acid sequence: CATSKYRADNEKLFF. The chain links TRBV15 to TRBJ1-4; D remains unclear. CDR1 and CDR2 from the germline V gene are LNHNV and YYDKDF (reference sequence). The CDR3 consists of 15 residues. V was trimmed by 6 bases and J by 4 bases, leaving 15 bases between them.

The V gene is TRBV6-6, the J gene TRBJ2-1, with D perhaps given as TRBD1 or TRBD2 (6 bases each). Germline-derived CDR1 and CDR2 are MNHNY and SVGAGI (reference sequence). This CDR3 spans 15 amino acids. V was cut by 1 base and J by 8 bases, with 15 bases left in between. In DNA, the CDR3 is TGTGCCAGCAGTTACTTGGGGGCCGGGGAGGATGAGCAGTTCTTC. Its protein is CASSYLGAGEDEQFF.

The chain is built from TRBV28 and TRBJ1-1; TRBD1 is a possible D gene (6 bases). The germline V and J ends were trimmed by 5 bases and 4 bases, with 14 bases remaining between them. The CDR3 spans 14 residues. Germline V gene sequence: CDR1 MDHEN, CDR2 SYDVKM. CDR3 in DNA: TGTGCCAGCAGTCCGGACAGCGGGATCACTGAAGCTTTCTTT. The encoded protein is CASSPDSGITEAFF.

A few counts support this clone. J is TRBJ2-1 and V is TRBV19; 8 bases are a match to TRBD2. CDR1 is LNHDA and CDR2 is SQIVND in the germline V gene (reference sequence). The V segment lost 6 bases and the J segment 5 bases; nucleotides outside the gene matches: 9. CDR3 length equals 15 residues. The CDR3 loop is CASRSGTSGNNEQFF. As DNA, the CDR3 is TGTGCCAGTAGATCCGGTACTAGCGGTAACAATGAGCAGTTCTTC.

This chain uses TRBV15 with TRBJ2-5; 8 positions match TRBD2. The length of the CDR3 is 17 residues. Germline lookup yields CDR1 LNHNV and CDR2 YYDKDF (reference sequence). V lost 3 bases to trimming and J lost 5 bases; unmatched junction nucleotides: 14. The DNA for the CDR3 is TGTGCCACCAGCAGGCTCCTCTCCCGCGGGGGGTTGGAGACCCAGTACTTC. Amino acid sequence: CATSRLLSRGGLETQYF. The full variable domain, with the rest looked up from reference TRBV15 and TRBJ2-5, is DAMVIQNPRYQVTQFGKPVTLSCSQTLNHNVMYWYQQKSSQAPKLLFHYYDKDFNNEADTPDNFQSRRPNTSFCFLDIRSPGLGDTAMYLCATSRLLSRGGLETQYFGPGTRLLVL.

The chain links TRBV25-1 to TRBJ2-3, with D unresolved. The CDR3 has 17 residues. Per germline, CDR1 MGHDK and CDR2 SYGVNS. V lost 2 bases to trimming and J lost 0 bases, with 15 bases between them. As DNA, the CDR3 is TGTGCCAGCAGTGAAACGAAGGCTTTCACTAGCACAGATACGCAGTATTTT. It translates to CASSETKAFTSTDTQYF. Full variable domain (rest looked up from reference TRBV25-1 and TRBJ2-3): EADIYQTPRYLVIGTGKKITLECSQTMGHDKMYWYQQDPGMELHLIHYSYGVNSTEKGDLSSESTVSRIRTEHFPLTLESARPSHTSQYLCASSETKAFTSTDTQYFGPGTRLTVL.

The chain couples TRBV7-2 to TRBJ2-2; D perhaps matches TRBD1 (5 bases). CDR3 length: 16 amino acids. Germline values: CDR1 SGHTA, CDR2 FQGNSA. V dropped 2 bases and J dropped 1 base, with 11 bases sitting between them. The CDR3: CASSLRFTGNTGELFF. The CDR3 DNA reads TGTGCCAGCAGCTTACGATTTACAGGGAACACCGGGGAGCTGTTTTTT.

A few counts support this clone. The rearrangement links TRBV4-3 to TRBJ1-3; a weak D match, TRBD1 (5 bases). This CDR3 comprises 15 residues. V lost 4 bases and J 4 bases, leaving 14 bases between the germline ends. Germline-derived CDR1 and CDR2 are LGHNA and YSLEER. CDR3 residues: CASSLLGTGGNTIYF. CDR3 DNA: TGCGCCAGCAGCCTACTTGGGACCGGCGGAAACACCATATATTTT.

In its sample, this clone was seen a few times. This chain connects TRBV27 to TRBJ2-7; D ambiguous. V shed 5 bases and J shed 3 bases, with 11 bases lying between them. The germline gives CDR1 MNHEY, CDR2 SMNVEV (reference sequence). CDR3 length equals 13 residues. CDR3 sequence: CASSIKPYYEQYF. CDR3 bases: TGTGCCAGCAGTATCAAGCCGTACTACGAGCAGTACTTC.